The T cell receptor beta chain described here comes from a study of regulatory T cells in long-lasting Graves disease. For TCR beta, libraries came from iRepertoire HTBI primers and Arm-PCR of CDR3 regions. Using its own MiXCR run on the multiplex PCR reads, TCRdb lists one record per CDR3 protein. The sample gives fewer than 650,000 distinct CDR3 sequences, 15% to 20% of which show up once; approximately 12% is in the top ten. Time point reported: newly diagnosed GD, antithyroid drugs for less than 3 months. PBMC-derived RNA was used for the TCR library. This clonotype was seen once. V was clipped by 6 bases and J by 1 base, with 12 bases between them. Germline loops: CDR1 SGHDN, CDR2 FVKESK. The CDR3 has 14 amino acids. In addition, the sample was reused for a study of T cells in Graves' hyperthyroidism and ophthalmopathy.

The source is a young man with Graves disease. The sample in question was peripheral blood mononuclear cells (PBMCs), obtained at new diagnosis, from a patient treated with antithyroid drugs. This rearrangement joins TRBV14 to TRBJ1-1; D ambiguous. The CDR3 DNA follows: TGTGCCAGCAGTAAACTATCCCGGAACACTGAAGCTTTCTTT. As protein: CASSKLSRNTEAFF. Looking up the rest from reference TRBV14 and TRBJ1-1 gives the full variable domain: EAGVTQFPSHSVIEKGQTVTLRCDPISGHDNLYWYRRVMGKEIKFLLHFVKESKQDESGMPNNRFLAERTGGTYSTLKVQPAELEDSGVYFCASSKLSRNTEAFFGQGTRLTVV.